The 16 T cell receptor beta chains listed next were all sequenced from one sample in a study of CD8 T cells in Susac syndrome. RNA in amounts of roughly 0.45 to 1 ug was reverse transcribed with random hexamers. TCRdb analysed the immunoSEQ multiplex PCR reads with MiXCR anew, one entry per CDR3 protein. The sample records about 210,000 distinct CDR3 sequences, around 93% being singletons. Input material: CD4+ T cells from PBMCs. Receptors originate from a human donor with Susac syndrome.

The chain employs TRBV5-6 and TRBJ2-1; D is undetermined. Trimming cost V 2 bases and J 0 bases, with 6 bases left between them. The CDR3 is made up of 14 amino acids. Germline CDR1 reads SGHDT; CDR2 reads YYEEEE. In DNA form, the CDR3 reads TGTGCCAGCAGCTTCTTAAGCTCCTACAATGAGCAGTTCTTC. This encodes CASSFLSSYNEQFF.

This clonotype was recorded only once. This chain joins TRBV28 and TRBJ2-5, with D hard to call. Germline V lookup: CDR1 MDHEN, CDR2 SYDVKM. V was trimmed by 5 bases and J by 1 base, leaving 11 bases between them. This CDR3 comprises 14 residues. The chain's CDR3 is CASSPPGPQETQYF. The CDR3 nucleotides read TGTGCCAGCAGTCCCCCCGGGCCCCAAGAGACCCAGTACTTC.

CDR3 loop: CSARGLAVYTDTQYF. CDR3 sequence (DNA): TGCAGTGCTAGGGGACTAGCGGTTTACACAGATACGCAGTATTTT. This sequence joins TRBV20-1 and TRBJ2-3; TRBD2 matches 11 bases. The germline CDR1 and CDR2 sequences are DFQATT and SNEGSKA (reference sequence). The CDR3 has 15 amino acids. The junction had 4 bases not matched to a gene; V was cut back by 3 bases and J by 2 bases.

The chain has TRBV7-6 and TRBJ1-3; 9 bases match TRBD1. There are 16 residues in the CDR3. Germline trimming cut 6 bases from V and 4 bases from J; bases unmatched to any gene: 10. CDR1 is SGHVS and CDR2 is FNYEAQ in the germline V gene. The CDR3: CASSPRTGAFGNTIYF. The DNA for the CDR3 is TGTGCCAGCAGTCCAAGGACAGGGGCCTTCGGAAACACCATATATTTT. Supplemented by reference TRBV7-6 and TRBJ1-3, the full variable domain reads GAGVSQSPRYKVTKRGQDVALRCDPISGHVSLYWYRQALGQGPEFLTYFNYEAQQDKSGLPNDRFSAERPEGSISTLTIQRTEQRDSAMYRCASSPRTGAFGNTIYFGEGSWLTVV.

The chain joins TRBV29-1 to TRBJ1-2; 10 bases agree with TRBD1. The V segment lost 4 bases and the J segment 8 bases; nucleotides outside the gene matches: 10. There are 14 residues in the CDR3. The germline gives CDR1 SQVTM, CDR2 ANQGSEA. The CDR3 bases are TGCAGCGTTGCGGCCGGGACAGGGGTACGGGGCTACACCTTC. Translating it yields CSVAAGTGVRGYTF.

V gene TRBV24-1 combines with J gene TRBJ2-1, with D perhaps matching TRBD1 or TRBD2 (5 bases each). The CDR3 is 14 amino acids. CDR1 is KGHDR and CDR2 is SFDVKD in the germline V gene. V lost 2 bases to trimming and J lost 10 bases, with 14 bases between them. CDR3 residues: CATSDSSGRLEQFF. The CDR3 nucleotides read TGTGCCACCAGTGATTCCTCGGGACGGCTGGAGCAGTTCTTC.

The genes are TRBV19 and TRBJ2-1; D is perhaps TRBD2 (6 bases). This CDR3 spans 14 amino acids. Per the germline V gene, CDR1 is LNHDA and CDR2 is SQIVND (reference sequence). Trimming stripped 6 bases from V and 9 bases from J, with 18 bases between. CDR3 amino acids: CASSRDSWGGEQFF. CDR3 in DNA: TGTGCCAGTAGCAGGGACTCGTGGGGCGGTGAGCAGTTCTTC.

V and J are TRBV30 and TRBJ2-2; D call uncertain. CDR1 is GTSNPN and CDR2 is SVGIG in the germline V gene (reference sequence). The V end was cut by 1 base, the J end by 6 bases, with 6 bases between. CDR3 length: 12 amino acids. The CDR3 DNA is TGTGCCTGGAGTGAATCCGCCGGGGAGCTGTTTTTT. Encoded protein: CAWSESAGELFF.

This clonotype has just one count. V usage is TRBV9 and J usage is TRBJ2-3; 9 bases match TRBD1. Trimming took 6 bases from V and 1 from J; bases not matched to a gene: 3. The CDR3 consists of 14 residues. Germline CDR1 SGDLS, CDR2 YYNGEE. The chain's CDR3 is CASTRDRGTDTQYF. The CDR3, as DNA: TGTGCCAGCACCAGGGACAGGGGCACAGATACGCAGTATTTT.

The J gene is TRBJ1-5, the V gene TRBV18, with D tentatively TRBD1 (5 bases). In germline, CDR1 is KGHSH, CDR2 LQKENI. V lost 1 base and J 3 bases, leaving 22 bases between the germline ends. The CDR3 runs 19 residues. CDR3 amino acids: CASSPLWRVGAPPNQPQHF. CDR3 nucleotides: TGTGCCAGCTCACCACTTTGGCGGGTTGGGGCCCCCCCCAATCAGCCCCAGCATTTT.

This sequence joins TRBV5-4 and TRBJ1-6; D remains unclear. Germline V gene data show CDR1 as SGHNT and CDR2 as YYREEE (reference sequence). CDR3 length: 13 amino acids. The germline V and J ends were trimmed by 0 bases and 9 bases, with 7 bases remaining between them. The CDR3 coding sequence is TGTGCCAGCAGCTTGGACACCACTTCACCCCTCCACTTT. Translation gives CASSLDTTSPLHF.

This chain joins TRBV7-3 and TRBJ1-1; 7 positions match TRBD1. Trimming cost V 3 bases and J 7 bases; bases outside gene matches: 5. The length of the CDR3 is 13 residues. CDR1 is SGHTA and CDR2 is FQGTGA in the germline V gene. For the CDR3, the DNA is TGTGCCAGCAGCTTTACAGGGGAGAGTGAAGCTTTCTTT. Translating it yields CASSFTGESEAFF.

This chain links TRBV3-1 with TRBJ2-5; 8 bases are shared with TRBD2. The CDR3 is 14 residues long. Unmatched junction bases numbered 1, after V lost 1 base and J lost 3 bases. The germline V gene encodes CDR1 LGHDT and CDR2 YNNKEL (reference sequence). The CDR3 DNA reads TGTGCCAGCAGCCAAGGGCGGGGGGAAGAGACCCAGTACTTC. It yields the protein CASSQGRGEETQYF.

This rearrangement joins TRBV19 to TRBJ1-6; D possibly corresponds to TRBD1 (6 bases). The CDR3 runs 15 residues. Per germline, CDR1 LNHDA and CDR2 SQIVND (reference sequence). V shed 4 bases and J shed 6 bases, with 13 bases lying between them. CDR3 DNA: TGTGCCAGTAGTACCGAACGACAGGCTAATTCACCCCTCCACTTT. Encoded protein: CASSTERQANSPLHF.

The chain uses TRBV20-1 and TRBJ1-5; possibly TRBD1 for D (6 bases). Germline CDR1 reads DFQATT; CDR2 reads SNEGSKA (reference sequence). The CDR3 has 15 amino acids. V lost 2 bases to trimming and J lost 1 base, with 12 bases between them. CDR3 bases: TGCAGTGCTAGACCACTACAGGGAAGCAATCAGCCCCAGCATTTT. It translates to CSARPLQGSNQPQHF.

This chain connects TRBV5-1 to TRBJ2-1; perhaps TRBD2 as D (5 bases). The V end lost 2 bases, the J end lost 3 bases, and 15 bases lay between the germline ends. The CDR3 length is 16 residues. Germline CDR1 is SGHRS and CDR2 is YFSETQ. The chain's CDR3 is CASSFLREEGYNEQFF. CDR3 coding DNA: TGCGCCAGCAGCTTTCTTAGGGAAGAGGGCTACAATGAGCAGTTCTTC.